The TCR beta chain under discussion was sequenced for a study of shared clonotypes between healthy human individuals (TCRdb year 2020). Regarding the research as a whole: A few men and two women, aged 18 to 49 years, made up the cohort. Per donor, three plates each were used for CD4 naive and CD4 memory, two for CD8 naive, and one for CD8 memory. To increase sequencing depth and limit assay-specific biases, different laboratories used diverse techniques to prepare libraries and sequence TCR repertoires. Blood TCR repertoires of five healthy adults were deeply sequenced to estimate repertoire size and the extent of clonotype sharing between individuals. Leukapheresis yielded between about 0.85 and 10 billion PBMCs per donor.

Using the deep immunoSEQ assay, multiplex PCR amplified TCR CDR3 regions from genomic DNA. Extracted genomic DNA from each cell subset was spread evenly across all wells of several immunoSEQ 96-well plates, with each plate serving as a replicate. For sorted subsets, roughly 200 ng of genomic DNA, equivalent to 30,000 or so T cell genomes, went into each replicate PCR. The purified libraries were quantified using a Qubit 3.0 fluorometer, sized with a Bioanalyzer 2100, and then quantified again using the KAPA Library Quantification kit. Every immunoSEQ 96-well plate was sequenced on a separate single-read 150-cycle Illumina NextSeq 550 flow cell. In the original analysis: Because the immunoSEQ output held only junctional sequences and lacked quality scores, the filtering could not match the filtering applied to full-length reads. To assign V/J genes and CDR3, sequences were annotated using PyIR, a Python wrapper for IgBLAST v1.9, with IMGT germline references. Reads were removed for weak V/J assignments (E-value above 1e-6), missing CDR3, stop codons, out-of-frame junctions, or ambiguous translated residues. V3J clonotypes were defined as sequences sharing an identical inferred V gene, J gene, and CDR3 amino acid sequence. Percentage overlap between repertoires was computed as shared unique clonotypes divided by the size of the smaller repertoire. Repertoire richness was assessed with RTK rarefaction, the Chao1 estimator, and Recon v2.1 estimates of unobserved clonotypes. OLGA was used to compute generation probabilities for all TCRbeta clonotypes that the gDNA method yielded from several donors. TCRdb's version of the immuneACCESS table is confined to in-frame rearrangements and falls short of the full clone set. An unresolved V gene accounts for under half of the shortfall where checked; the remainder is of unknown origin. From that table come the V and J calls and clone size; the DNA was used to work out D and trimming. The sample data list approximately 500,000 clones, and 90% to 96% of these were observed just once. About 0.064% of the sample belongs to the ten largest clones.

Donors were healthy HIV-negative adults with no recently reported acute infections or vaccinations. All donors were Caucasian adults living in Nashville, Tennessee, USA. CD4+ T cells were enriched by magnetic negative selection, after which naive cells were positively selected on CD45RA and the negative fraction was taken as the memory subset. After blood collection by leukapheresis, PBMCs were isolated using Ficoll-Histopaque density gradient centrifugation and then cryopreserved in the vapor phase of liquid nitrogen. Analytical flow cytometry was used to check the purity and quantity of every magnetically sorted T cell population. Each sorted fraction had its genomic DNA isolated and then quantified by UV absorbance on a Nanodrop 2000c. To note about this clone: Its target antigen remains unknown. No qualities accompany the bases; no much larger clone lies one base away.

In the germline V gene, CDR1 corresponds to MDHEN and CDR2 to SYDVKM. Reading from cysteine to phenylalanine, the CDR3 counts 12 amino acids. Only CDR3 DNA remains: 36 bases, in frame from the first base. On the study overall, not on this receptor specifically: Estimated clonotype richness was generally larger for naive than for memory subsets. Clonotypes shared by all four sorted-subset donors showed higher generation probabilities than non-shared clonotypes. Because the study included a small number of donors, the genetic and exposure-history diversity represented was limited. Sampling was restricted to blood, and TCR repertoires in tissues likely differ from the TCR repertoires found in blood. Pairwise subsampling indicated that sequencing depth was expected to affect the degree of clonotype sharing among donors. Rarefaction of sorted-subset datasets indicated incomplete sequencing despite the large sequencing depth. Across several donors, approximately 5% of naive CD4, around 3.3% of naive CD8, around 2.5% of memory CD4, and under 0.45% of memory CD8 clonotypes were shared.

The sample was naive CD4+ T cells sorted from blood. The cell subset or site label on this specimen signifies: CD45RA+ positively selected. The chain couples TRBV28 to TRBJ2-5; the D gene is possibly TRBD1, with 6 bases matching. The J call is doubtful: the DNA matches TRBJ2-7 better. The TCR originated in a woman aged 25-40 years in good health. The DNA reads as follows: TGTGCCAGAATGGGGCAGGGGACCGAGCAGTACTTC. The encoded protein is CARMGQGTEQYF.